The present T cell receptor (beta chain) was sequenced within a study of blood T cell repertoires in COVID-19. At the level of the study: Some COVID-19 samples were acute and others convalescent; all came from the United States, Italy and Spain. The analysed material was cDNA or gDNA that came from T cells, B-cell-depleted T cells, or PBMCs.

Original handling: How many nucleated cells were present was estimated from reference gene primer amplification. Generated by immunoSEQ multiplex PCR, the TCRdb table keeps only in-frame clones and is missing some. That table furnishes V, J and clone size, whereas the DNA furnished D and trimming. This repertoire shows 130,000 to 150,000 clones, 80% to 85% found once; its top ten account for approximately 38%. The CDR3 has 12 amino acids. Trimming shortened V by 10 bases and J by 6 bases, and 15 bases separated the two germline ends. CDR1 MDHEN and CDR2 SYDVKM come from the germline V gene. The rearrangement links TRBV28 to TRBJ1-2; D might be TRBD1 (6 bases). The sequenced sample was peripheral blood. The clonotype comes from a human donor in a cohort sampled during active COVID-19. The CDR3 DNA reads as TGTGCCACACAGGGCCCAGGTGATGGCTACACCTTC. Residues: CATQGPGDGYTF.